This is a list of T cell receptor beta chains from one sample in a study of molecular identifiers for immune sequencing clone quantification. One entry per CDR3 protein results from TCRdb running MiXCR on the PCR reads. Found here are around 94,000 distinct CDR3 sequences, about 35% of them singletons; the top ten hold about a tenth. Sample: naive CD8+ T cells from blood, with Jurkat cell RNA spiked in. The receptors come from a human donor in good health. Some libraries in this study had Jurkat cell RNA spiked in. CDR3s include the opening cysteine and the closing phenylalanine or tryptophan. A D gene is named only where the DNA matches it firmly. Size values are once, few and many counts, or a class for expanded clones, and some rows have none.

>many|.|TRBV29-1|TRBJ2-7
CSVDRDGEQYF
TGCAGCGTTGACAGGGATGGCGAGCAGTACTTC
>.|TRBD2|TRBV7-9|TRBJ2-3
CASSSPLAGTTDTQYF
TGTGCCAGCAGCTCCCCTCTAGCGGGCACCACAGATACGCAGTATTTT
>.|.|TRBV7-9|TRBJ2-3
CASSSPGLNTDTQYF
TGTGCCAGCAGCTCGCCGGGACTTAATACAGATACGCAGTATTTT
>.|.|TRBV6-1|TRBJ2-7
CASRYMGYEQYF
TGTGCCAGCAGATATATGGGCTACGAGCAGTACTTC
>.|TRBD1|TRBV7-9|TRBJ2-2
CASSVRDRNTGELFF
TGTGCCAGCAGCGTCCGGGACAGGAACACCGGGGAGCTGTTTTTT
>.|.|TRBV19|TRBJ2-4
CASSNWTTKNIQYF
TGTGCCAGTAGTAATTGGACCACCAAAAACATTCAGTACTTC
>.|.|TRBV18|TRBJ1-4
CASSGAGDITNEKLFF
TGTGCCAGCTCAGGCGCAGGGGATATTACTAATGAAAAACTGTTTTTT
>.|.|TRBV11-2|TRBJ2-7
CASSFVGAPEQYF
TGTGCCAGCAGCTTTGTGGGGGCCCCCGAGCAGTACTTC
>many|.|TRBV7-9|TRBJ2-3
CASNEGGWTRSDTQYF
TGTGCCAGCAACGAAGGTGGTTGGACCCGTTCAGATACGCAGTATTTT
>few|.|TRBV27|TRBJ2-5
CASSLTGGVETQYF
TGTGCCAGCAGTTTGACAGGTGGAGTTGAGACCCAGTACTTC
>.|.|TRBV6-2/TRBV6-3|TRBJ2-3
CASSYTVQGTPYTQYF
TGTGCCAGCAGTTACACCGTACAGGGAACTCCCTATACGCAGTATTTT
>.|.|TRBV5-6|TRBJ2-3
CASRGGLSTQYF
TGTGCCAGCAGAGGGGGACTTTCCACGCAGTATTTT
>few|.|TRBV14|TRBJ1-2
CASSHLSPGDLYGYTF
TGTGCCAGCAGCCATCTCTCTCCAGGAGACCTCTATGGCTACACCTTC
>.|TRBD1|TRBV27|TRBJ1-4
CASSPWTGLYEKLFF
TGTGCCAGCAGTCCGTGGACAGGCCTATATGAAAAACTGTTTTTT
>few|.|TRBV19|TRBJ1-5
CASSISGVAYQPQHF
TGTGCCAGTAGTATTTCGGGGGTGGCCTATCAGCCCCAGCATTTT
>few|.|TRBV7-6|TRBJ2-5
CASSLRQETQYF
TGTGCCAGCAGCTTACGTCAAGAGACCCAGTACTTC
>few|.|TRBV20-1|TRBJ2-7
CSASRVNPYEQYF
TGCAGTGCTAGCAGGGTCAACCCCTACGAGCAGTACTTC
>few|TRBD1|TRBV7-8|TRBJ2-4
CASSLDRGAKNIQYF
TGTGCCAGCAGCTTGGACAGGGGCGCGAAAAACATTCAGTACTTC
>few|TRBD2|TRBV6-2/TRBV6-3|TRBJ2-7
CASSWQTSEPYEQYF
TGTGCCAGCAGTTGGCAGACTAGCGAGCCCTACGAGCAGTACTTC
>.|.|TRBV4-1|TRBJ2-2
CASSHTTGELFF
TGCGCCAGCAGCCACACCACCGGGGAGCTGTTTTTT
>.|TRBD1|TRBV4-1|TRBJ2-7
CASSQAGTGFYEQYF
TGCGCCAGCAGCCAAGCCGGGACAGGGTTCTACGAGCAGTACTTC
>.|.|TRBV7-9|TRBJ1-1
CASSLAIRGTEAFF
TGTGCCAGCAGCTTAGCGATTAGAGGCACTGAAGCTTTCTTT
>.|.|TRBV6-2/TRBV6-3|TRBJ2-3
CASSWTGTSTDTQYF
TGTGCCAGCAGCTGGACGGGAACTAGCACAGATACGCAGTATTTT
>few|TRBD2|TRBV7-9|TRBJ2-1
CASESGAHNEQFF
TGTGCCAGCGAGAGCGGGGCCCACAATGAGCAGTTCTTC
>many|TRBD2|TRBV6-2/TRBV6-3|TRBJ2-5
CASRETGRPYQETQYF
TGTGCCAGCAGAGAGACCGGGAGGCCGTACCAAGAGACCCAGTACTTC
>.|.|TRBV6-1|TRBJ2-3
CASDLTDTQYF
TGTGCCAGTGATCTCACAGATACGCAGTATTTT